One sample yielded the 10 T cell receptor beta chains listed below, sequenced in a study of PD-1 blockade in classical Hodgkin lymphoma. Every one of the patients relapsed after autologous stem cell transplantation (brentuximab vedotin exposure was variable). Data came from immunoSEQ multiplex PCR; TCRdb stores just in-frame clones and leaves some out. The table has around 27,000 clones, roughly four fifths seen once. Sample: peripheral blood mononuclear cells (PBMCs), taken before the second cycle of nivolumab. These receptors were obtained from a human donor with classical Hodgkin lymphoma.

This clone has a single count. This chain connects TRBV19 to TRBJ2-7; D is unresolved. Germline-derived CDR1 and CDR2 are LNHDA and SQIVND (reference sequence). CDR3 length: 13 residues. The germline V and J ends were trimmed by 5 bases and 9 bases, with 17 bases remaining between them. CDR3 sequence (DNA): TGTGCCAGTAGTCCCCAAACGGAGACCGTGCAGTACTTC. Its translation: CASSPQTETVQYF.

For the CDR3, the DNA is TGTGCCAGCAGCCCCCTGCGGACATCGTACCAAGAGACCCAGTACTTC. Encoded protein: CASSPLRTSYQETQYF. The V call is TRBV9, the J call TRBJ2-5; tentatively, D is TRBD1 (5 bases). Germline V gene data show CDR1 as SGDLS and CDR2 as YYNGEE. V lost 4 bases, J lost 0 bases, and 16 bases lay in between. This CDR3 spans 16 amino acids.

This clone was detected once. The chain has TRBV7-2 and TRBJ1-2, with a possible D match to TRBD1 (5 bases). The CDR3 loop spans 15 amino acids. The V gene's germline CDR1 is SGHTA and CDR2 FQGNSA. Trimming removed 1 base from V and 5 bases from J, with 14 bases in between. The CDR3 nucleotides read TGTGCCAGCAGCTTAGAGACAGTTAAAGGGTATGGCTACACCTTC. Protein sequence: CASSLETVKGYGYTF.

The J gene is TRBJ2-5, the V gene TRBV27; 9 nucleotides agree with TRBD2. This CDR3 is built from 14 residues. V was clipped by 2 bases and J by 3 bases; unmatched bases: 1. The germline V gene has CDR1 MNHEY and CDR2 SMNVEV (reference sequence). Written as DNA, the CDR3 is TGTGCCAGCAGTTTACTAGCGGGGAAAGAGACCCAGTACTTC. It encodes CASSLLAGKETQYF.

The chain recombines TRBV4-2 with TRBJ1-3, with D maybe TRBD1 (5 bases). This CDR3 is 17 amino acids long. Deletions cut 0 bases from V and 4 bases from J, with 16 bases between. Germline CDR1 is LGHNA and CDR2 is YNFKEQ. DNA of the CDR3: TGTGCCAGCAGCCAAGAATGGGCGGGGGAAGGGGGAAACACCATATATTTT. Amino acids: CASSQEWAGEGGNTIYF.

The chain joins TRBV5-5 to TRBJ2-7; 8 bases map to TRBD1. J was trimmed by 6 bases and V by 2 bases; bases with no gene match: 7. The germline CDR1 and CDR2 sequences are SGHKS and YYEKEE (reference sequence). This CDR3 contains 14 residues. The CDR3 DNA is TGTGCCAGCAGCTTCGCAGGGGGCCGAGTCGAGCAGTACTTC. This translates into CASSFAGGRVEQYF.

This chain connects TRBV7-2 to TRBJ2-7; either TRBD1 or TRBD2 may supply D (5 bases each). The CDR3 is 14 amino acids. Germline loops: CDR1 SGHTA, CDR2 FQGNSA. V lost 4 bases and J lost 3, with 13 bases in between. This CDR3 is CASSSIRDLYEQYF. The CDR3 DNA follows: TGTGCCAGCAGCTCAATCCGGGACCTCTACGAGCAGTACTTC.

This chain uses TRBV28 with TRBJ2-6; D is perhaps TRBD1 (6 bases). Germline-derived CDR1 and CDR2 are MDHEN and SYDVKM. This CDR3 contains 17 residues. V lost 5 bases and J lost 4, with 18 bases in between. The CDR3 DNA is TGTGCCAGCAGTCCCATACAGGGTATTGTGGGGGCCAACGTCCTGACTTTC. This gives the protein CASSPIQGIVGANVLTF.

The chain links TRBV19 to TRBJ2-7; tentative D call: TRBD1 (6 bases). The germline gives CDR1 LNHDA, CDR2 SQIVND (reference sequence). The V end lost 5 bases, the J end lost 2 bases, and 10 bases lay between the germline ends. The CDR3 totals 13 residues. The chain's CDR3 is CASSSQGTYEQYF. DNA for the CDR3: TGTGCCAGTAGTTCGCAGGGGACCTACGAGCAGTACTTC.

J is TRBJ2-6 and V is TRBV11-2; 7 nucleotides match TRBD1. The CDR3 sequence is 17 residues long. Germline loops: CDR1 SGHAT, CDR2 FQNNGV. Trimming at V came to 10 bases and at J to 4 bases, leaving 16 bases not matched to a gene. The CDR3 DNA reads as TGTGCCACCGTACCGGGCAGGGGGACGCAAGGGGCCAACGTCCTGACTTTC. Encoded protein: CATVPGRGTQGANVLTF.